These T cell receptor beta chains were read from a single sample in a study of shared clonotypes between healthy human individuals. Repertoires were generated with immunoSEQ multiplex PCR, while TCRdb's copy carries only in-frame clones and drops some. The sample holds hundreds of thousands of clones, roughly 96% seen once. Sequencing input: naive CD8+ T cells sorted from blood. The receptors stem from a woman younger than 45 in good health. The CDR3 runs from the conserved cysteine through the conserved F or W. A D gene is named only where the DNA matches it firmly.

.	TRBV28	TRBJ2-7	CASRIPGGTYEQYF
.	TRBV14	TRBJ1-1	CASSQDAYMNTEAFF
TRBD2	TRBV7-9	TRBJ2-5	CASSKTSGRIGETQYF
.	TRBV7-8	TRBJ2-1	CASSPRGSFNEQFF
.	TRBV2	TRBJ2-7	CASVGDESSYEQYF
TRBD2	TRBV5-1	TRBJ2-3	CASSERTSGATDTQYF
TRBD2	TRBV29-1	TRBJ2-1	CSVVGLAGEPYNEQFF
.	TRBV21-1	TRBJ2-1	CPPGPSSYNEQFF
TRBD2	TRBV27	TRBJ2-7	CASSWSSGTYEQYF
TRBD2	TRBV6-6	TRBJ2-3	CASSYAGDPDTQYF
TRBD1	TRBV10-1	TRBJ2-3	CASGQGDDTQYF
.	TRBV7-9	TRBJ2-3	CASSPWDGTSDTQYF